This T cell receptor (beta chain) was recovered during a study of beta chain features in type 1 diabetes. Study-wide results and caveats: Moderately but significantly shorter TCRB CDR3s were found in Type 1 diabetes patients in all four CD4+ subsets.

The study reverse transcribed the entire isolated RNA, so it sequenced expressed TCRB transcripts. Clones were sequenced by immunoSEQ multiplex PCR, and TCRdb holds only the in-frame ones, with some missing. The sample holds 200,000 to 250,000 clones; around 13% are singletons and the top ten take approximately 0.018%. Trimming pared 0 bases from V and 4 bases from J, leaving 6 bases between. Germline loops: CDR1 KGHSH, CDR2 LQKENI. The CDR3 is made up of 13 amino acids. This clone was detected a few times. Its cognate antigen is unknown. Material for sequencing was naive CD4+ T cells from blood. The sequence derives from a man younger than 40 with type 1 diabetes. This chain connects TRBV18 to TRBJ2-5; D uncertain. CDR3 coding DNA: TGTGCCAGCTCACCACCGGTCGGAGAGACCCAGTACTTC. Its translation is CASSPPVGETQYF.